The clone carrying this T cell receptor beta chain has more than one count but fewer than ten. Its target is not known. These data come from a study of CD8 T cells in ankylosing spondylitis. Study results and limitations: Blood of patients with ankylosing spondylitis appeared to be characterized by a TCR beta motif of fewer than 10 highly homologous variants.

TCRdb called the 5' RACE reads again in MiXCR, with one record for every CDR3 protein. The sample lists fewer than 250,000 distinct CDR3 sequences, over 9.5% seen once, with about 2.8% in the top ten. The CDR3 spans 14 residues. Germline V CDR1 and CDR2: SGHDN, FVKESK. Trimming removed 6 bases at V and 0 bases at J, with 12 bases between. The clonotype was recovered from a male donor with ankylosing spondylitis or in good health (not recorded which). The specimen sequenced was blood, either unsorted or a sorted T cell fraction (not recorded which). The chain uses TRBV14 and TRBJ2-7; D is ambiguous. CDR3 DNA sequence: TGTGCCAGCAGTCCGCCGGGCCGCTCCTACGAGCAGTACTTC. Protein product: CASSPPGRSYEQYF.